A selection of T cell receptor beta chains follows, all from one sample in a study of blood T cell repertoires in COVID-19. TCRdb's copy holds only in-frame clones and misses some; the assay was immunoSEQ multiplex PCR. The table lists about 280,000 clones, 82% of them singletons, with about 5% in the top ten. Sample: PBMCs or T cells enriched from blood (not recorded which). The receptors shown here come from a man between 35 and 55 years old who had been exposed to COVID-19. CDR3s include the opening cysteine and the closing phenylalanine or tryptophan. Each record gives: D gene, V gene, clone size, J gene, CDR3 DNA, CDR3 protein. The D gene is left open where the match is weak. Clone size is shown for a subset of rows, as once, few, many or a class of expanded clone.

TRBD1	TRBV9	NA	TRBJ1-6	TGTGCCAGCAGCGTAGGGGAACAGGGGGCGACGGGTTCACCCCTCCACTTT	CASSVGEQGATGSPLHF
NA	TRBV27	NA	TRBJ2-7	TGTGCCAGCAGTTTAATTCCCGACATGGGGACACCTTCGGGAGAGCAGTACTTC	CASSLIPDMGTPSGEQYF
TRBD1	TRBV5-3	NA	TRBJ1-4	TGTGCCAGAAGGGACAGGTACTATGAAAAACTGTTTTTT	CARRDRYYEKLFF
NA	TRBV30	NA	TRBJ1-1	TGTGCCTGGAGTGTAGAGGTGAACACTGAAGCTTTCTTT	CAWSVEVNTEAFF
TRBD1	TRBV6-5	NA	TRBJ2-1	TGTGCCAGCAGCCGGGGACAGGGAAGCGGTAATGAGCAGTTCTTC	CASSRGQGSGNEQFF
NA	TRBV30	NA	TRBJ1-2	TGTGCCTGGAGGCAGCCCCCAGGGGATGGGGGCTACACCTTC	CAWRQPPGDGGYTF
NA	TRBV5-5	NA	TRBJ1-5	TGTGCCAGCAGCCAAAATATCTATAGCAATCAGCCCCAGCATTTT	CASSQNIYSNQPQHF
NA	TRBV6-5	NA	TRBJ2-6	TGTGCCAGCAGTTACGAGGGAACTGGGGCCAACGTCCTGACTTTC	CASSYEGTGANVLTF
TRBD2	TRBV7-9	NA	TRBJ2-3	TGTGCCAGCAGCTCGCAGACTAGCGGGGCCACAGATACGCAGTATTTT	CASSSQTSGATDTQYF
NA	TRBV18	NA	TRBJ1-5	TGTGCCAGCTCACCCCGCTCATTAGACAGTTATAGCAATCAGCCCCAGCATTTT	CASSPRSLDSYSNQPQHF
NA	TRBV28	NA	TRBJ1-6	TGTGCCAGCAGTTCTAGGGGATCACCCCTCCACTTT	CASSSRGSPLHF
NA	TRBV11-2	NA	TRBJ2-3	TGTGCCAGCAGCCCCGGTGGTGGTACGCAGTATTTT	CASSPGGGTQYF
TRBD1	TRBV27	NA	TRBJ1-5	TGTGCCAGCAGTTCGGGACTAACAGGGGGTCGGCCCCAGCATTTT	CASSSGLTGGRPQHF
NA	TRBV30	NA	TRBJ2-3	TGTGCCGGGAGTCAGGGTCTTCCCACAGATACGCAGTATTTT	CAGSQGLPTDTQYF
NA	TRBV5-1	NA	TRBJ1-5	TGCGCCAGCAGCTTGGGGGAGGGGACTCAGCCCCAGCATTTT	CASSLGEGTQPQHF
TRBD2	TRBV6-5	NA	TRBJ2-1	TGTGCCAGCAGAGTCACTAGCGGGAGAGATTATGAGCAGTTCTTC	CASRVTSGRDYEQFF
NA	TRBV11-2	NA	TRBJ2-7	TGTGCCAGCAGCTTAGATATAGTGTCCTACGAGCAGTACTTC	CASSLDIVSYEQYF
NA	TRBV3-1/TRBV3-2	few	TRBJ2-7	TGTGCCAGCAGCCTCAGACTGGCGGAGGCGCAGTACTTC	CASSLRLAEAQYF
NA	TRBV19	NA	TRBJ1-4	TGTGCCAGTAGTATGCAGAATGAAAAACTGTTTTTT	CASSMQNEKLFF
NA	TRBV10-1	NA	TRBJ2-1	TGCGCCAGCAGTGATAGTTTAGCTAGAGAGCAGTTCTTC	CASSDSLAREQFF
TRBD2	TRBV5-1	NA	TRBJ2-5	TGCGCCAGCAGCACTGGACTAGTGAGCCAGGAGACCCAGTACTTC	CASSTGLVSQETQYF
NA	TRBV27	NA	TRBJ1-2	TGTGCCAGCAGTTCATCCTACAGGAGATATGGCTACACCTTC	CASSSSYRRYGYTF
TRBD1	TRBV18	NA	TRBJ2-7	TGTGCCAGCTCACCGGGAATGACAGGGGTAGACGAGCAGTACTTC	CASSPGMTGVDEQYF
TRBD2	TRBV25-1	NA	TRBJ2-7	TGTGCCAGCAGTGAAACTAGCGGGGGTTCCTACGAGCAGTACTTC	CASSETSGGSYEQYF
TRBD1	TRBV3-1/TRBV3-2	NA	TRBJ1-6	TGTGCCAGCAGCCACCCGACAGGGTCAAATTCACCCCTCCACTTT	CASSHPTGSNSPLHF
NA	TRBV19	NA	TRBJ2-7	TGTGCCAGTAGTACAGGGGAACAGTCCTACGAGCAGTACTTC	CASSTGEQSYEQYF
NA	TRBV9	NA	TRBJ1-6	TGTGCCAGCAGCGCCGGGGGTGGAGGGAGGGTGGTTTCACCCCTCCACTTT	CASSAGGGGRVVSPLHF
TRBD2	TRBV3-1/TRBV3-2	NA	TRBJ2-1	TGTGCCAGCAGCCTATCGACTAGCGGGAGGGTGGGTGAGCAGTTCTTC	CASSLSTSGRVGEQFF
NA	TRBV9	NA	TRBJ2-3	TGTGCCAGCAGCGTAGGTGGGACACTTAGCACAGATACGCAGTATTTT	CASSVGGTLSTDTQYF
TRBD1	TRBV10-2	NA	TRBJ2-1	TGCGCCAGCAGTGAGTTGGGGACAGGGAAACATGAGCAGTTCTTC	CASSELGTGKHEQFF
TRBD1	TRBV7-2	NA	TRBJ1-5	TGTGCCAGCAGCTTAGCGGCGGGACAGGGATCAAGTCAGCCCCAGCATTTT	CASSLAAGQGSSQPQHF
TRBD1	TRBV6-5	NA	TRBJ2-4	TGTGCCAGCACTTATGGGACAGGGAACAAAAACATTCAGTACTTC	CASTYGTGNKNIQYF
NA	TRBV30	NA	TRBJ2-3	TGTGCCTGGGCTGACAGGTCCACAGATACGCAGTATTTT	CAWADRSTDTQYF
TRBD1	TRBV2	few	TRBJ1-5	TGTGCCAGCAGCGAACAGGGGGAAAGCAATCAGCCCCAGCATTTT	CASSEQGESNQPQHF
TRBD1	TRBV5-1	NA	TRBJ2-7	TGCGCCAGCAGATCACAGGGGGCCTCAACCTACGAGCAGTACTTC	CASRSQGASTYEQYF